This TCR beta chain was recovered during a study of OX40 agonist ivuxolimab in advanced cancers. Looking at the study overall: Two patients with cutaneous melanoma and one with hepatocellular carcinoma, three in total, showed partial responses. General study results and limits: Low normalized T-cell clonal expansion was also seen in some nonresponders. Among T cells, CD8+ cells averaged more expanded clones than CD4+ cells.

Exclusion of a patient followed from autoimmune disease history or systemic immunosuppression. Profiling relied on immunoSEQ multiplex PCR, and the TCRdb table lists in-frame clones only, not all of them. The sample shows some 50,000 clones, about 88% of them seen only once. To note about this clone: Its antigen is currently unknown.

Trimming took off 1 base at V and 4 bases at J, with 16 bases between the two ends. This CDR3 comprises 17 residues. In germline, CDR1 is LGHNA, CDR2 YNFKEQ. The input for sequencing was CD4+ or CD8+ T cells sorted from blood, taken in a trial of the OX40 agonist ivuxolimab. This TCR derives from an adult with an advanced solid tumor such as melanoma, head and neck, liver or kidney cancer. The chain recombines TRBV4-2 with TRBJ2-2, with a tentative D call TRBD1 (5 bases). CDR3 in amino acids: CASSQVVWGASTGELFF. The CDR3 DNA sequence: TGTGCCAGCAGCCAAGTCGTTTGGGGCGCAAGCACCGGGGAGCTGTTTTTT.